These T cell receptor beta chains were read from a single sample in a study of blood T cell repertoires in COVID-19. TCRdb keeps only in-frame clones here, not all; method: immunoSEQ multiplex PCR. The table shows roughly 290,000 clones, with approximately 92% occurring only once. Material for sequencing was peripheral blood. The receptors come from a woman aged 30 to 39 with COVID-19, enrolled during active disease. Both conserved end residues are part of each CDR3. Each record gives: CDR3 DNA, CDR3 protein, D gene, clone size, V gene, J gene. D genes are given only for firm matches. Some rows have no size entry. The others give once, few or many, or a class for an expanded clone.

CDR3nt: TGTGCCAGCAGCTCCGGGACAGGAATCTACGAGCAGTACTTC
CDR3aa: CASSSGTGIYEQYF
d_gene: TRBD1
abundance: .
v_gene: TRBV5-6
j_gene: TRBJ2-7

CDR3nt: TGTGCCAGCAGTGACTCGAGCACCGGGGAGCTGTTTTTT
CDR3aa: CASSDSSTGELFF
d_gene: .
abundance: .
v_gene: TRBV6-4
j_gene: TRBJ2-2

CDR3nt: TGTGCCAGTAGTCCCCAGGGTGAAACTAATGAAAAACTGTTTTTT
CDR3aa: CASSPQGETNEKLFF
d_gene: .
abundance: .
v_gene: TRBV19
j_gene: TRBJ1-4

CDR3nt: TGCGCCAGCAGCCTGGGACTAGCGAGCACAGATACGCAGTATTTT
CDR3aa: CASSLGLASTDTQYF
d_gene: TRBD2
abundance: .
v_gene: TRBV4-1
j_gene: TRBJ2-3

CDR3nt: TGCGCCAGCAGCCAAAACCGGGGCTCCTACGAGCAGTACTTC
CDR3aa: CASSQNRGSYEQYF
d_gene: .
abundance: .
v_gene: TRBV4-1
j_gene: TRBJ2-7

CDR3nt: TGCGCCAGCAGCCAGGTACTTCAGGGAAGGGATCAGCCCCAGCATTTT
CDR3aa: CASSQVLQGRDQPQHF
d_gene: .
abundance: .
v_gene: TRBV4-1
j_gene: TRBJ1-5

CDR3nt: TGCAGCGTCAGGGGTGGCGAAAAACTGTTTTTT
CDR3aa: CSVRGGEKLFF
d_gene: .
abundance: .
v_gene: TRBV29-1
j_gene: TRBJ1-4

CDR3nt: TGTGCCATCAGTAATAGCGATGAGCAGTTCTTC
CDR3aa: CAISNSDEQFF
d_gene: .
abundance: once
v_gene: TRBV10-3
j_gene: TRBJ2-1

CDR3nt: TGTGCCAGCAGCCAAGGCGACAGGGATCAGCCCCAGCATTTT
CDR3aa: CASSQGDRDQPQHF
d_gene: TRBD1
abundance: .
v_gene: TRBV4-2
j_gene: TRBJ1-5

CDR3nt: TGTGCCAGCAGCCGAGTGCGACAGGGTATCAGGACTGAAGCTTTCTTT
CDR3aa: CASSRVRQGIRTEAFF
d_gene: TRBD1
abundance: .
v_gene: TRBV7-8
j_gene: TRBJ1-1

CDR3nt: TGTGCCAGCAGTTTCAGGGGACGCTCTGGAAACACCATATATTTT
CDR3aa: CASSFRGRSGNTIYF
d_gene: .
abundance: .
v_gene: TRBV2
j_gene: TRBJ1-3

CDR3nt: TGTGCCACCAGTGATTTGCTCGGGACAGGGGACACCGGGGAGCTGTTTTTT
CDR3aa: CATSDLLGTGDTGELFF
d_gene: TRBD1
abundance: .
v_gene: TRBV24-1
j_gene: TRBJ2-2

CDR3nt: TGTGCCAGCAGCCAAGATATGGACAGCGGGAGGGCCTACAATGAGCAGTTCTTC
CDR3aa: CASSQDMDSGRAYNEQFF
d_gene: TRBD2
abundance: few
v_gene: TRBV14
j_gene: TRBJ2-1